This T cell receptor beta chain was retrieved from a study of T cells after somatic rescue of genetic block. TCRdb's copy holds only in-frame clones and misses some; the assay was immunoSEQ multiplex PCR. The sample carries 9,500 to 15,000 clones, about 76% recorded once. From germline, CDR1 is LGHNA and CDR2 YNFKEQ. The CDR3 consists of 15 residues. With 2 bases removed from V and 1 base from J, the gap between germline ends came to 10 bases. The clonotype was recovered from a boy between 5 and 17 years old. The chain recombines TRBV4-2 with TRBJ2-3, with D uncertain. The specimen sequenced was peripheral blood mononuclear cells (PBMCs). The CDR3 here is CASSQNEPGTDTQYF. The CDR3 coding sequence is TGTGCCAGCAGCCAAAATGAGCCGGGCACAGATACGCAGTATTTT.